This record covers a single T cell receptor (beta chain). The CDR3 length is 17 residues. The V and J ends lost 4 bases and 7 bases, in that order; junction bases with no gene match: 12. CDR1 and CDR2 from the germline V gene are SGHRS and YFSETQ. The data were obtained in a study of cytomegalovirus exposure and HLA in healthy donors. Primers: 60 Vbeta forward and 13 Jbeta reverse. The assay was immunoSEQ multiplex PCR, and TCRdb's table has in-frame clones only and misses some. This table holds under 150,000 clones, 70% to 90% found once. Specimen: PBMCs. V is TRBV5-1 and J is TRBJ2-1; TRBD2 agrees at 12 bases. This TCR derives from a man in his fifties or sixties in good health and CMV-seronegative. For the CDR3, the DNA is TGCGCCAGCAGCACCCGGACTAGCGGGAATTTTATAAATGAGCAGTTCTTC. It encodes CASSTRTSGNFINEQFF.